The T cell receptor (beta chain) under discussion was sequenced for a study of T cells in Graves' hyperthyroidism and ophthalmopathy. RNA transcripts provided the source from which TCR beta CDR3 regions were amplified. Using the HTBI primer set, a first-round RT-PCR was run on the TCR CDR3. MiXCR, applied by TCRdb to the multiplex PCR reads, yields one record per CDR3 protein. The table includes under 800,000 distinct CDR3 sequences, 11% to 15% detected once. On this clonotype: The antigen is undetermined.

CDR3 length: 15 residues. J lost 7 bases, V lost 5 bases, and 10 bases had no gene match. CDR1 MNHEY and CDR2 SMNVEV come from the germline V gene (reference sequence). Study observations and caveats: In the blood, most expanded thyroid clonotypes above 0.001 appeared as well.

The material sequenced was blood. The sequence came from a woman aged 18-30 years with Graves' hyperthyroidism. The chain couples TRBV27 to TRBJ1-4, with TRBD1 identical over 7 bases. DNA of the CDR3: TGTGCCAGCAGTCCCCTACAGGGGAAAGGTGAAAAACTGTTTTTT. Amino acid sequence: CASSPLQGKGEKLFF.